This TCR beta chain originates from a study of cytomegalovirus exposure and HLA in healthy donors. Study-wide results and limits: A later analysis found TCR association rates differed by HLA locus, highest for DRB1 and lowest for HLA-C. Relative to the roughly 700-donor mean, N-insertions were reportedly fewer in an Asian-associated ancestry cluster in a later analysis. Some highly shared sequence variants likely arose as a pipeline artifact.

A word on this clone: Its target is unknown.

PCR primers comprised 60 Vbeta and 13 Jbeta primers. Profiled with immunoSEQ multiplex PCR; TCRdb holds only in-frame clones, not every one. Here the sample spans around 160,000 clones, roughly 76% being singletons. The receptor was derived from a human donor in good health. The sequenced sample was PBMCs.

CDR3 region: CASSSRDKYSYEQYF. The DNA of the CDR3 is TGTGCCAGCAGCAGCCGGGACAAATACTCCTACGAGCAGTACTTC. The gene calls are TRBV6-6 and TRBJ2-7; the D gene is possibly TRBD1 (6 bases). The CDR3 spans 15 residues. The germline CDR1 and CDR2 sequences are MNHNY and SVGAGI (reference sequence). V lost 6 bases, J lost 0 bases, and 15 bases lay in between.